This T cell receptor (beta chain) was identified in a study of beta chain features in type 1 diabetes. The study reverse transcribed the entire isolated RNA, so it sequenced expressed TCRB transcripts. Sequenced by immunoSEQ multiplex PCR; TCRdb stores in-frame clones only, minus some. In the table there are 850,000 to 900,000 clones, roughly 15% of which are singletons. Losses at the gene ends were 6 bases for V and 9 bases for J; bases not matched to a gene: 12. This CDR3 has 15 amino acids. The germline CDR1 and CDR2 sequences are MGHRA and YSYEKL. The sequence derives from a woman aged 18-29 years in good health. The specimen was naive CD4+ T cells from blood. The rearrangement joins TRBV4-1 to TRBJ2-1, with 9 bases fitting TRBD2. The CDR3 loop is CASRASGVWLGEQFF. The CDR3 DNA sequence: TGCGCCAGCAGAGCTAGCGGGGTCTGGTTGGGTGAGCAGTTCTTC.